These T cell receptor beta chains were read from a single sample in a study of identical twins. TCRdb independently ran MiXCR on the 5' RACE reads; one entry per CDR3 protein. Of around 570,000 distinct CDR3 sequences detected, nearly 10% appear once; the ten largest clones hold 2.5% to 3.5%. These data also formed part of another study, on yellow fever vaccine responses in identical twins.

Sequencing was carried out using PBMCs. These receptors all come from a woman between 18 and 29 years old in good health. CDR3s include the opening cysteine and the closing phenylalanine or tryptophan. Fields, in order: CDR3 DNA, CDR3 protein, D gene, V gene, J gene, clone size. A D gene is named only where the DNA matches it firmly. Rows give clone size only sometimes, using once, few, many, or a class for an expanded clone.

CDR3 DNA: TGCAGCGTGGGGTTAGGGAGGGACACTGAAGCTTTCTTT; CDR3 protein: CSVGLGRDTEAFF; D gene: .; V gene: TRBV29-1; J gene: TRBJ1-1; clone size: .
CDR3 DNA: TGTGCCAGCTCACCACCTCTGAAGGGCAACACCGGGGAGCTGTTTTTT; CDR3 protein: CASSPPLKGNTGELFF; D gene: .; V gene: TRBV18; J gene: TRBJ2-2; clone size: few
CDR3 DNA: TGTGCCAGCAGCTCCGCCCTCGAAGGCGGCACAGATACGCAGTATTTT; CDR3 protein: CASSSALEGGTDTQYF; D gene: .; V gene: TRBV11-2; J gene: TRBJ2-3; clone size: .
CDR3 DNA: TGCAGTGCTTTTCCGGACAGACTGAACACTGAAGCTTTCTTT; CDR3 protein: CSAFPDRLNTEAFF; D gene: .; V gene: TRBV20-1; J gene: TRBJ1-1; clone size: many
CDR3 DNA: TGTGCCAGCAGCGGGACAGGGATACTTTACGAGCAGTACTTC; CDR3 protein: CASSGTGILYEQYF; D gene: TRBD1; V gene: TRBV5-6; J gene: TRBJ2-7; clone size: few
CDR3 DNA: TGCGCCAGCAGCTTGGATCAGGGAAGCTCTGGAAACACCATATATTTT; CDR3 protein: CASSLDQGSSGNTIYF; D gene: .; V gene: TRBV5-1; J gene: TRBJ1-3; clone size: .
CDR3 DNA: TGTGCCAGCAGTTTAGCGGGTAGCGGGATATACAATGAGCAGTTCTTC; CDR3 protein: CASSLAGSGIYNEQFF; D gene: TRBD2; V gene: TRBV12-3/TRBV12-4; J gene: TRBJ2-1; clone size: .
CDR3 DNA: TGTGCCAGCAGCTTACGGGTGGACACTGAAGCTTTCTTT; CDR3 protein: CASSLRVDTEAFF; D gene: .; V gene: TRBV7-9; J gene: TRBJ1-1; clone size: few
CDR3 DNA: TGCGCCAGCAGCCAAGATGAGGGCTACAATCAGCCCCAGCATTTT; CDR3 protein: CASSQDEGYNQPQHF; D gene: .; V gene: TRBV4-3; J gene: TRBJ1-5; clone size: few
CDR3 DNA: TGTGCCAGCAGCAAAAGGGGGACAGGGGGAACCGGGGAGCCGTTTTTT; CDR3 protein: CASSKRGTGGTGEPFF; D gene: TRBD1; V gene: TRBV11-1; J gene: TRBJ2-2; clone size: .
CDR3 DNA: TGTGCCAGCAGTGCCCAAACCGGGGAGCTGTTTTTT; CDR3 protein: CASSAQTGELFF; D gene: .; V gene: TRBV25-1; J gene: TRBJ2-2; clone size: few
CDR3 DNA: TGTGCCAGCAGCTTAGCGCCAAGTGGCGAGCAGTACTTC; CDR3 protein: CASSLAPSGEQYF; D gene: .; V gene: TRBV7-2; J gene: TRBJ2-7; clone size: many
CDR3 DNA: TGTGCCAGCAGAACTAGCGGGGGGGCATCGGAGACCCAGTACTTC; CDR3 protein: CASRTSGGASETQYF; D gene: TRBD2; V gene: TRBV3-1; J gene: TRBJ2-5; clone size: few
CDR3 DNA: TGTGCCTGGAGTGGGTTGACCTACGAGCAGTACTTC; CDR3 protein: CAWSGLTYEQYF; D gene: .; V gene: TRBV30; J gene: TRBJ2-7; clone size: .
CDR3 DNA: TGCAGCGCCGCCGGGACAGGGTGGACAGATACGCAGTATTTT; CDR3 protein: CSAAGTGWTDTQYF; D gene: TRBD1; V gene: TRBV29-1; J gene: TRBJ2-3; clone size: .
CDR3 DNA: TGTGCCAGCAGCTTCGGGACAGGGATATACGAGCAGTACTTC; CDR3 protein: CASSFGTGIYEQYF; D gene: TRBD1; V gene: TRBV7-2; J gene: TRBJ2-7; clone size: many
CDR3 DNA: TGTGCCAGCAGCCAGGCCGGGACAGGGATCCGCTACGAGCAGTACTTC; CDR3 protein: CASSQAGTGIRYEQYF; D gene: TRBD1; V gene: TRBV14; J gene: TRBJ2-7; clone size: few
CDR3 DNA: TGTGCCAGCAGTCTTGTCGGGACAGGGGCCCAAGAGCAGTACTTC; CDR3 protein: CASSLVGTGAQEQYF; D gene: TRBD1; V gene: TRBV12-3/TRBV12-4; J gene: TRBJ2-7; clone size: many
CDR3 DNA: TGCAGTGCTAGTAATATGGAAAACTCCTACGAGCAGTACTTC; CDR3 protein: CSASNMENSYEQYF; D gene: .; V gene: TRBV20-1; J gene: TRBJ2-7; clone size: many
CDR3 DNA: TGTGCCAGCAGCGCCAAGATTGGGGGTTTCGAGCAGTACTTC; CDR3 protein: CASSAKIGGFEQYF; D gene: .; V gene: TRBV11-1; J gene: TRBJ2-7; clone size: few
CDR3 DNA: TGCAGCATCTGGGTGGGAGAGACCCAGTACTTC; CDR3 protein: CSIWVGETQYF; D gene: .; V gene: TRBV29-1; J gene: TRBJ2-5; clone size: many
CDR3 DNA: TGTGCCAGCAGCCAAGTTGGGCTAGCGGGCCCCCCGGTGACAGATACGCAGTATTTT; CDR3 protein: CASSQVGLAGPPVTDTQYF; D gene: TRBD2; V gene: TRBV3-1; J gene: TRBJ2-3; clone size: few
CDR3 DNA: TGTGCCAGTATTAACCTCTGGGCTGACACTGAAGCTTTCTTT; CDR3 protein: CASINLWADTEAFF; D gene: .; V gene: TRBV19; J gene: TRBJ1-1; clone size: many
CDR3 DNA: TGTGCCAGCAGTTTTGACAGGGGGGGCGGTGGCTACACCTTC; CDR3 protein: CASSFDRGGGGYTF; D gene: TRBD1; V gene: TRBV12-3/TRBV12-4; J gene: TRBJ1-2; clone size: few
CDR3 DNA: TGTGCCAGCAGCTCAATCCGGGACAGGGACTCCTACGGGGCTTCGGGGCAGTACTTC; CDR3 protein: CASSSIRDRDSYGASGQYF; D gene: TRBD1; V gene: TRBV11-1; J gene: TRBJ2-7; clone size: .
CDR3 DNA: TGCGCCAGCAGTGAGACGGGAGTGGGCGGGGAGCTGTTTTTT; CDR3 protein: CASSETGVGGELFF; D gene: .; V gene: TRBV10-2; J gene: TRBJ2-2; clone size: .
CDR3 DNA: TGTGCCAGCTCATCGGACATCGGAAACACCATATATTTT; CDR3 protein: CASSSDIGNTIYF; D gene: .; V gene: TRBV18; J gene: TRBJ1-3; clone size: .
CDR3 DNA: TGTGCCAGCAGTTACGGGGGGGTGAGTGAGCAGTTCTTC; CDR3 protein: CASSYGGVSEQFF; D gene: TRBD2; V gene: TRBV6-5; J gene: TRBJ2-1; clone size: .
CDR3 DNA: TGCGCCAGCAGCGACCGAATCACGCCCACAGATACGCAGTATTTT; CDR3 protein: CASSDRITPTDTQYF; D gene: .; V gene: TRBV5-1; J gene: TRBJ2-3; clone size: many
CDR3 DNA: TGTGCCAGCAGCGTAGCGGGGATCAGCACAGATACGCAGTATTTT; CDR3 protein: CASSVAGISTDTQYF; D gene: .; V gene: TRBV9; J gene: TRBJ2-3; clone size: .
CDR3 DNA: TGTGCCAGCAGCTGGGACCTCACCGGGGAGCAGTTCTTC; CDR3 protein: CASSWDLTGEQFF; D gene: .; V gene: TRBV7-3; J gene: TRBJ2-1; clone size: .
CDR3 DNA: TGTGCCAGCAGATCACAGGGATCGCACGAGCAGTACTTC; CDR3 protein: CASRSQGSHEQYF; D gene: .; V gene: TRBV6-2/TRBV6-3; J gene: TRBJ2-7; clone size: few
CDR3 DNA: TGTGCCAGCAGTGAAAAGGACAGGGGTCTCTCCTACGAGCAGTACTTC; CDR3 protein: CASSEKDRGLSYEQYF; D gene: TRBD1; V gene: TRBV25-1; J gene: TRBJ2-7; clone size: .
CDR3 DNA: TGCGCCAGCAGCTCCCAGGGGAGTGATGAAAAACTGTTTTTT; CDR3 protein: CASSSQGSDEKLFF; D gene: .; V gene: TRBV5-1; J gene: TRBJ1-4; clone size: few
CDR3 DNA: TGTGCCAGCAGCTTGGATGGTTTTACTGAAGCTTTCTTT; CDR3 protein: CASSLDGFTEAFF; D gene: .; V gene: TRBV5-5; J gene: TRBJ1-1; clone size: few
CDR3 DNA: TGTGCCAGCAGCCAAAGCCTAAGAGGGGGTTCCATTGGCTACGAGCAGTACTTC; CDR3 protein: CASSQSLRGGSIGYEQYF; D gene: .; V gene: TRBV4-2; J gene: TRBJ2-7; clone size: many
CDR3 DNA: TGCAGCGTTGAAGATCTGGGCCAAGAGACCCAGTACTTC; CDR3 protein: CSVEDLGQETQYF; D gene: .; V gene: TRBV29-1; J gene: TRBJ2-5; clone size: few
CDR3 DNA: TGCAGTGCTAGAATCGATGAGCAGTTCTTC; CDR3 protein: CSARIDEQFF; D gene: .; V gene: TRBV20-1; J gene: TRBJ2-1; clone size: many
CDR3 DNA: TGTGCCAGCAGTGAAGCTCATAAGGAGAATTCACCCCTCCACTTT; CDR3 protein: CASSEAHKENSPLHF; D gene: .; V gene: TRBV2; J gene: TRBJ1-6; clone size: .
CDR3 DNA: TGTGCCAGCAGCCAAGGCTCGGACGGGGGGATCGCGAACACCGGGGAGCTGTTTTTT; CDR3 protein: CASSQGSDGGIANTGELFF; D gene: TRBD2; V gene: TRBV4-2; J gene: TRBJ2-2; clone size: few
CDR3 DNA: TGTGCCACCCAGGGGGCCGGAAACTACAATGAGCAGTTCTTC; CDR3 protein: CATQGAGNYNEQFF; D gene: TRBD1; V gene: TRBV15; J gene: TRBJ2-1; clone size: many